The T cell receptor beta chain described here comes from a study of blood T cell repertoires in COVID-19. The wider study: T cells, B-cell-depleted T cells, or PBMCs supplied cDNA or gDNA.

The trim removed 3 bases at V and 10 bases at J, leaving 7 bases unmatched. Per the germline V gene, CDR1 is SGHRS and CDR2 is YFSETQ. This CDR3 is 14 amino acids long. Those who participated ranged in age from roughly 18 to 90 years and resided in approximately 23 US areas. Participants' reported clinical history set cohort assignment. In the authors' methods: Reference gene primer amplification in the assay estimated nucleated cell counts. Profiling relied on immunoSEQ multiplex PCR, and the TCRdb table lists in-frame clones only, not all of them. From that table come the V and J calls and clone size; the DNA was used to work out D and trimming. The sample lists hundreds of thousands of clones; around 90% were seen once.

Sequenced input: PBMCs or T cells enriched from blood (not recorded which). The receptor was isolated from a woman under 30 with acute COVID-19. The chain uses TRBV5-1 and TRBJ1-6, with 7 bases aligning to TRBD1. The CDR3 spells CASSSGQETSPLHF. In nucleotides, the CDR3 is TGCGCCAGCAGCTCAGGACAGGAAACCTCACCCCTCCACTTT.